A single sample is the source of the 14 T cell receptor beta chains below, sequenced in a study of regulatory T cells in long-lasting Graves disease (dated by TCRdb to about 2021). The sample's time point label, in plain terms: newly diagnosed GD, antithyroid drugs for less than 3 months. For both TCR sequencing and RNA sequencing, RNA was extracted from PBMCs using TRIzol. The method behind the library was multiplex PCR. The sequencer listed for this sample is Illumina HiSeq 4000. CDR3 regions were amplified by Arm-PCR with iRepertoire HTBI primers to construct TCR beta libraries. The public sequencing data were trimmed at Q25 with fastp and processed into clonotypes with MiXCR by TCRdb, which kept only in-frame beta chains. Each CDR3 protein appears once, grouped with its most common genes and DNA. The sample yields approximately 390,000 distinct CDR3 sequences; about a sixth were counted once. The ten largest make up roughly 21% of the sample.

A further study also used this sample, focusing on T cells in Graves' hyperthyroidism and ophthalmopathy.

Sequenced material: peripheral blood mononuclear cells (PBMCs), taken at new diagnosis, from a patient treated with antithyroid drugs. The receptors derive from a woman in her late teens or twenties with Graves disease. Donor details come from another sample of the same person, matched by shared clones.

This clonotype was counted at least ten times. The rearrangement joins TRBV5-1 to TRBJ1-2, with D possibly TRBD1 on 5 matching bases. With 0 bases removed from V and 0 bases from J, the gap between germline ends came to 9 bases. This CDR3 has 15 amino acids. Germline loops: CDR1 SGHRS, CDR2 YFSETQ. DNA for the CDR3: TGCGCCAGCAGCTTGGCAGGGATCACTAACTATGGCTACACCTTC. This translates into CASSLAGITNYGYTF.

This clonotype was seen only a few times. V usage is TRBV12-3 or TRBV12-4 and J usage is TRBJ1-3; tentatively, D is TRBD1 (5 bases). The CDR3 loop spans 15 amino acids. Trimming took off 5 bases at V and 3 bases at J, with 14 bases between the two ends. The chain's CDR3 is CASSPAGGSGNTIYF. The CDR3 nucleotides are TGTGCCAGCAGTCCAGCCGGGGGGAGTGGAAACACCATATATTTT.

A few counts support this clonotype. The chain joins TRBV4-1 to TRBJ2-2; tentatively, D is TRBD1 (6 bases). V lost 4 bases and J lost 4, with 19 bases in between. Germline-derived CDR1 and CDR2 are MGHRA and YSYEKL. This CDR3 is built from 17 residues. The CDR3 loop reads CASSPIRGRGGTGELFF. In nucleotides, the CDR3 is TGCGCCAGCAGCCCCATCAGGGGCCGTGGTGGCACCGGGGAGCTGTTTTTT.

This clonotype was observed many times. An end of the junction does not agree with germline; a read error may underlie this. The chain is built from TRBV5-1 and TRBJ1-6; D gene unclear. The CDR3 loop spans 13 amino acids. The germline V gene has CDR1 SGHRS and CDR2 YFSETQ. The CDR3 protein is CASSLGVDSPLHF. Here the CDR3 DNA reads TGTGCCAGCAGCTTAGGCGTCGATTCACCCCTCCACTTT.

At least ten counts were recorded for this clonotype. The genes are TRBV28 and TRBJ2-1, with 14 bases identical to TRBD2. The CDR3 contains 15 residues. Trimming cost V 2 bases and J 9 bases; bases outside gene matches: 3. Per the germline V gene, CDR1 is MDHEN and CDR2 is SYDVKM. The DNA of the CDR3 is TGTGCCAGCAGTTTACCCGGGACTAGCGGGGGTGAGCAGTTCTTC. Encoded protein: CASSLPGTSGGEQFF.

In this sample, this clonotype turned up many times. This may be a read error: a much more frequent sequence differs by one nucleotide. The chain joins TRBV13 to TRBJ2-7, with 10 bases that match TRBD2. Germline V CDR1 and CDR2: PRHDT, FYEKMQ (reference sequence). J lost 2 bases, V lost 4 bases, and 2 bases had no gene match. The CDR3 extends over 14 amino acids. CDR3 sequence: CASSSGTSAYEQYF. The CDR3, as DNA: TGTGCCAGCAGCTCCGGGACTAGCGCCTACGAGCAGTACTTC.

This clonotype was seen repeatedly, ten times or more. This chain joins TRBV20-1 and TRBJ2-7, with 10 nucleotides matching TRBD2. The CDR3 is made up of 13 amino acids. The V gene's germline CDR1 is DFQATT and CDR2 SNEGSKA (reference sequence). The junction had 5 bases not matched to a gene; V was cut back by 4 bases and J by 5 bases. CDR3 in amino acids: CSAIPSGSHEQYF. DNA for the CDR3: TGCAGTGCTATCCCTAGCGGGAGCCACGAGCAGTACTTC.

This clonotype was picked up a small number of times. The CDR3 DNA is TGTGCCAGCAGCTTAGTTACCGGGTTCCATGAGCAGTTCTTC. Translation: CASSLVTGFHEQFF. This chain uses TRBV7-9 with TRBJ2-1; D is uncertain. The V gene lost 1 base and the J gene lost 8 bases, with 12 bases spanning the gap. The CDR3 runs to 14 residues. Germline V CDR1 and CDR2: SEHNR, FQNEAQ (reference sequence).

This clonotype occurred many times. The rearrangement uses TRBV6-2 or TRBV6-3 and TRBJ1-1; 9 bases map to TRBD1. This CDR3 has 12 residues. The germline CDR1 and CDR2 sequences are MNHEY and SVGEGT. V was pared by 5 bases and J by 10 bases, with 5 bases of the junction left unmatched. The CDR3 sequence: CASSEMGQGAFF. CDR3 nucleotide sequence: TGTGCCAGCAGTGAAATGGGACAGGGAGCTTTCTTT.

Many counts were recorded for this clonotype. The chain joins TRBV10-3 to TRBJ2-1; 10 nucleotides line up with TRBD2. J lost 8 bases, V lost 6 bases, and 7 bases had no gene match. The CDR3 has 14 residues. The germline CDR1 and CDR2 sequences are ENHRY and SYGVKD. CDR3 nucleotides: TGTGCCATCAGCGGGCTAGCGGGGGTCGATGAGCAGTTCTTC. This translates into CAISGLAGVDEQFF.

This clonotype has a count of ten or more. V is TRBV28 and J is TRBJ2-7; D is perhaps TRBD1 (7 bases). The CDR3 runs to 15 residues. Trimming left V 5 bases short and J 2 bases short, with 16 bases between. The germline V gene has CDR1 MDHEN and CDR2 SYDVKM. The CDR3 region is CASSPYQGGTYEQYF. Written as DNA, the CDR3 is TGTGCCAGCAGTCCCTACCAGGGGGGAACCTACGAGCAGTACTTC.

Many counts were recorded for this clonotype. CDR3 sequence: CASSLETVKGYQETQYF. In nucleotides, the CDR3 is TGTGCCAGCAGCTTAGAGACAGTTAAGGGTTACCAAGAGACCCAGTACTTC. This rearrangement joins TRBV7-9 to TRBJ2-5, with D maybe TRBD1 (5 bases). CDR3 size: 17 residues. CDR1 is SEHNR, CDR2 FQNEAQ, per germline (reference sequence). The V gene lost 1 base and the J gene lost 0 bases, with 15 bases spanning the gap.

This clonotype has a count of ten or more. This chain connects TRBV6-1 to TRBJ2-3, with D possibly being TRBD1 or TRBD2 (6 bases each). The CDR3 has 15 residues. The germline V gene encodes CDR1 MNHNS and CDR2 SASEGT. V lost 2 bases and J lost 6, with 15 bases in between. The CDR3 DNA sequence: TGTGCCAGCAGTGAATCATGGGGGGCAAGGGATACGCAGTATTTT. It translates to CASSESWGARDTQYF.

This clonotype turned up a few times. A much larger clone sits a single nucleotide away, making a read error possible. V and J are TRBV3-1 and TRBJ1-1; 7 bases are a match to TRBD1. The J segment lost 6 bases and the V segment lost 4 bases, leaving 11 bases of the junction unmatched. The CDR3 loop spans 15 amino acids. Germline loops: CDR1 LGHDT, CDR2 YNNKEL (reference sequence). CDR3 nucleotide sequence: TGTGCCAGCAGCCCCGACCCGCAGGGGGAAGCTGAAGCTTTCTTT. It is translated as CASSPDPQGEAEAFF.